This T cell receptor (beta chain) was retrieved from a study of human T cells and chemical hapten exposure. Overall study context: It was small differences in pooled library volume that mainly caused per-sample TCR yields to vary. Study results and limitations: With patch test score, the counts of PT1 expanded TCRs showed a positive correlation.

This clonotype was counted at least ten times. Its antigen is as yet unknown. Sample time point: pre-sensitization, week 0. As for treatment: therapeutic diphenylcyclopropenone sensitization with weekly scalp DPC. Germline CDR1 and CDR2: MNHEY and SMNVEV (reference sequence). This CDR3 has 15 amino acids. V dropped 5 bases and J dropped 5 bases, with 18 bases sitting between them. It was the library that attached unique molecular identifiers to individual cDNA molecules. As originally analysed: Samples contained a median of roughly 99,000 TCRs, with a range of 23,224 to 690,600. TCRdb re-derived calls from the RACE reads in MiXCR, one entry per CDR3 protein. TCRdb, rather than the study authors, made the V and J calls. This table holds more than 250,000 distinct CDR3 sequences, 8.6% found once.

The rearrangement joins TRBV27 to TRBJ2-5, with a possible D match to TRBD1 (5 bases). The sample consisted of whole blood, taken in connection with sensitization to the hapten diphenylcyclopropenone (DPC). The TCR sequence derives from a woman aged 40-49 years with alopecia areata. Some clones in this sample may be carry-over from other donors' samples. CDR3 sequence reads: CASSARHRSQETQYF. The CDR3 DNA reads TGTGCCAGCAGTGCGAGACACAGGTCCCAGGAGACCCAGTACTTC.